This entry lists 14 T cell receptor beta chains sequenced from one sample in a study of cytomegalovirus exposure and HLA in healthy donors. A multiplex PCR was run with 60 Vbeta primers and 13 Jbeta primers. The assay was immunoSEQ multiplex PCR, and TCRdb's table has in-frame clones only and misses some. The table lists under 130,000 clones, roughly 79% of them singletons. Sequenced material: PBMCs. These TCRs come from a male donor in good health and CMV-seronegative.

The V gene is TRBV30, the J gene TRBJ2-5; 7 bases align to TRBD2. The CDR3 runs to 13 residues. Looked up from germline, CDR1 is GTSNPN and CDR2 is SVGIG (reference sequence). Losses at the gene ends were 4 bases for V and 4 bases for J; bases not matched to a gene: 6. This chain's CDR3 is CAWTLGRGETQYF. The CDR3 coding sequence is TGTGCCTGGACCCTAGGGAGGGGAGAGACCCAGTACTTC. The full variable domain, its missing parts supplied by reference TRBV30 and TRBJ2-5, is SQTIHQWPATLVQPVGSPLSLECTVEGTSNPNLYWYRQAAGRGLQLLFYSVGIGQISSEVPQNLSASRPQDRQFILSSKKLLLSDSGFYLCAWTLGRGETQYFGPGTRLLVL.

The chain joins TRBV19 to TRBJ2-1; weak D call: TRBD1 (6 bases). This CDR3 comprises 14 residues. Germline CDR1 is LNHDA and CDR2 is SQIVND (reference sequence). Between the trimmed V and J ends, which lost 2 bases and 7 bases, there was a span of 12 bases. The CDR3 here is CASSIQQGRNEQFF. The CDR3 coding sequence is TGTGCCAGTAGTATACAACAGGGAAGGAATGAGCAGTTCTTC.

The rearrangement joins TRBV11-1 to TRBJ2-1, with 12 positions matching TRBD2. The CDR3 contains 15 residues. Germline assignment: CDR1 SGHAT and CDR2 FQDESV (reference sequence). Trimming took 5 bases from V and 5 from J; bases not matched to a gene: 4. CDR3 protein: CASSETSGSHNEQFF. Written as DNA, the CDR3 is TGTGCCAGCAGCGAGACTAGCGGGAGCCACAATGAGCAGTTCTTC.

For this clone: One junction end does not reproduce the germline sequence, and a read error may be involved. The chain joins TRBV7-7 to TRBJ2-7, with no clear D. CDR3 size: 15 residues. CDR1 and CDR2 (germline): SSHAT, FNYEAQ (reference sequence). The CDR3 protein is CASSLDHTENYEQYF. The CDR3 region has the DNA TGTGCTAGCAGCTTAGACCACACCGAAAACTACGAGCAGTACTTC.

V is TRBV5-1 and J is TRBJ2-1; 10 bases map to TRBD2. The V gene end was trimmed by 6 bases and the J gene end by 2 bases; junction bases not matched to a gene: 2. Germline lookup yields CDR1 SGHRS and CDR2 YFSETQ. The CDR3 has 14 residues. The CDR3 DNA reads TGCGCCAGCACGAGCGGGAGGGCCTACAATGAGCAGTTCTTC. This gives the protein CASTSGRAYNEQFF.

The chain recombines TRBV28 with TRBJ1-5; 10 nucleotides agree with TRBD1. This CDR3 spans 16 amino acids. Germline loops: CDR1 MDHEN, CDR2 SYDVKM. J was trimmed by 6 bases and V by 4 bases; bases with no gene match: 9. CDR3 DNA sequence: TGTGCCAGCAGTTCCCTCGACAGGGGGCATGCTCAGCCCCAGCATTTT. Translation gives CASSSLDRGHAQPQHF.

The V call is TRBV7-2, the J call TRBJ2-2, with 8 bases that match TRBD1. Per the germline V gene, CDR1 is SGHTA and CDR2 is FQGNSA. After removal of 1 base from V and 1 base from J, the junction contained 2 bases not matched to a gene. The CDR3 sequence is 16 residues long. CDR3 bases: TGTGCCAGCAGCTTAGTGGGGACAGGGAACACCGGGGAGCTGTTTTTT. It specifies CASSLVGTGNTGELFF.

V is TRBV28 and J is TRBJ2-6, with 7 bases fitting TRBD1. This CDR3 has 20 amino acids. Trimming took 6 bases from V and 0 from J; bases not matched to a gene: 17. CDR1 MDHEN and CDR2 SYDVKM come from the germline V gene. CDR3 in amino acids: CASRSPGQPINYSGANVLTF. The CDR3 DNA is TGTGCCAGCAGGTCCCCGGGACAGCCGATAAACTACTCTGGGGCCAACGTCCTGACTTTC. Variable domain in full (rest from reference TRBV28 and TRBJ2-6): DVKVTQSSRYLVKRTGEKVFLECVQDMDHENMFWYRQDPGLGLRLIYFSYDVKMKEKGDIPEGYSVSREKKERFSLILESASTNQTSMYLCASRSPGQPINYSGANVLTFGAGSRLTVL.

J is TRBJ1-6 and V is TRBV6-5; D might be TRBD1 (6 bases). CDR1 and CDR2 (germline): MNHEY, SVGAGI. The CDR3 runs to 14 residues. V gave up 6 bases and J gave up 7 bases, with 13 bases separating them. CDR3 DNA: TGTGCCAGCAGGACCGGACAGACCAATTCACCCCTCCACTTT. The encoded protein is CASRTGQTNSPLHF.

A note on this clone: The sample has other DNA sequences that encode this CDR3 too. The rearrangement links TRBV6-5 to TRBJ2-7, with 8 bases aligning to TRBD1. This CDR3 has 14 amino acids. Germline trimming cut 3 bases from V and 2 bases from J; bases unmatched to any gene: 3. Germline CDR1 and CDR2: MNHEY and SVGAGI. Written as DNA, the CDR3 is TGTGCCAGCAGTTATGGGACAGGCGCCTACGAGCAGTACTTC. This translates into CASSYGTGAYEQYF.

The chain carries TRBV5-1 and TRBJ1-1; D gene ambiguous. The germline V and J ends were trimmed by 4 bases and 6 bases, with 13 bases remaining between them. Germline CDR1 reads SGHRS; CDR2 reads YFSETQ. The CDR3 extends over 13 amino acids. CDR3 sequence: CASSQFLPAEAFF. In DNA, the CDR3 is TGCGCCAGCAGCCAATTTTTACCGGCTGAAGCTTTCTTT.

The J gene is TRBJ1-1, the V gene TRBV11-3; perhaps TRBD1 as D (5 bases). The V and J ends lost 1 base and 12 bases respectively, with 9 bases between them. The V gene's germline CDR1 is SGHNT and CDR2 YENEEA. This CDR3 contains 11 residues. CDR3 DNA sequence: TGTGCCAGCAGCTTAGGGGGGGTAACTTTCTTT. As protein: CASSLGGVTFF. Variable domain in full (rest from reference TRBV11-3 and TRBJ1-1): EAGVVQSPRYKIIEKKQPVAFWCNPISGHNTLYWYLQNLGQGPELLIRYENEEAVDDSQLPKDRFSAERLKGVDSTLKIQPAELGDSAVYLCASSLGGVTFFGQGTRLTVV.

The rearrangement uses TRBV27 and TRBJ2-7; 9 bases are a match to TRBD1. After removal of 8 bases from V and 4 bases from J, the junction contained 6 bases not matched to a gene. Germline-derived CDR1 and CDR2 are MNHEY and SMNVEV (reference sequence). The CDR3 has 13 amino acids. Here the CDR3 reads CASGPGQGYEQYF. CDR3 sequence (DNA): TGTGCCAGCGGGCCGGGACAGGGTTACGAGCAGTACTTC.

CDR3 sequence reads: CASSRQGVSYEQYF. DNA for the CDR3: TGTGCCAGCAGTAGACAGGGAGTCTCCTACGAGCAGTACTTC. J is TRBJ2-7 and V is TRBV6-1, with 7 bases that match TRBD1. V shed 5 bases, J shed 0 bases, and the junction held 4 bases outside the gene matches. CDR1 is MNHNS and CDR2 is SASEGT in the germline V gene. There are 14 residues in the CDR3.